This TCR beta chain was found in a study of regulatory T cells in long-lasting Graves disease. Study-wide points: Accuracy was perhaps lowered by the small sample size. Graves' patients with persistent disease showed TCR diversity lower than patients newly diagnosed. The study found persistent patients shared more public clonotypes (roughly 3,000) than new patients (approximately 870).

Turning to this clonotype: Its antigen remains unknown.

With iRepertoire HTBI primers and Arm-PCR of CDR3 regions, TCR beta libraries were built. TCRdb reanalysed the multiplex PCR reads using MiXCR and keeps one entry per CDR3 protein. This sample yields over 300,000 distinct CDR3 sequences, of which around 20% are seen a single time; over 25% belongs to the top ten. The time point here: persistent/refractory GD, antithyroid drugs over 5 years with positive TRAb. PBMC-extracted RNA yielded the TCR library. The sequenced sample was peripheral blood mononuclear cells (PBMCs), obtained when the disease was refractory, from a patient treated with antithyroid drugs. The origin of this receptor is a female donor with Graves disease.

The CDR3 DNA reads as TGCGCCAGCAGCCAAGATTATGGGCTAGCGGGTCAAGAGACCCAGTACTTC. This codes for CASSQDYGLAGQETQYF. The chain has TRBV4-1 and TRBJ2-5; 8 nucleotides agree with TRBD2. From germline, CDR1 is MGHRA and CDR2 YSYEKL. V lost 0 bases to trimming and J lost 2 bases; unmatched junction nucleotides: 8. CDR3 length: 17 amino acids.